This T cell receptor beta chain was captured by sequencing in a study of cytomegalovirus exposure and HLA in healthy donors. Findings of the study overall: Association with HLA alleles at 0.05 false discovery rate was found for 17,000 or so TCR beta sequences in a later analysis. The authors listed roughly 150 TCR beta chains as cytomegalovirus-associated. CMV serostatus was the only recorded immune exposure for donors.

This clone has more than one count but fewer than ten. Its antigen is not known. The same CDR3 also results from other DNA sequences found in this sample. This CDR3 region has 13 residues. J was trimmed by 7 bases and V by 4 bases; bases with no gene match: 4. Looked up from germline, CDR1 is LNHNV and CDR2 is YYDKDF (reference sequence). PCR involved 60 Vbeta and 13 Jbeta primers. Data came from immunoSEQ multiplex PCR; TCRdb stores just in-frame clones and leaves some out. The sample lists 160,000 or so clones, under 80% occurring once. The J gene is TRBJ1-1, the V gene TRBV15, with TRBD1 matching over 9 bases. The sequence came from a woman aged 25 to 39 in good health and CMV-seronegative. The sequenced sample consisted of PBMCs. CDR3 sequence: CATSKRTGDEAFF. The DNA of the CDR3 is TGTGCCACCAGCAAAAGGACAGGGGATGAAGCTTTCTTT.